Listed here are 11 T cell receptor beta chains from one sample, sequenced in a study of technical replicates of blood from a handful of donors. The protocol was immunoSEQ multiplex PCR, while the TCRdb copy is restricted to in-frame clones and leaves out a portion. The sample lists just over 75,000 clones; more than 85% were seen once. Sequencing was performed on T cells isolated from PBMCs. Source of these receptors: a human donor in good health.

The CDR3 here is CASSGTSMEGDTQYF. In DNA form, the CDR3 reads TGTGCCAGCAGTGGGACTAGCATGGAAGGAGATACGCAGTATTTT. V is TRBV2 and J is TRBJ2-3, with TRBD2 matching over 8 bases. This CDR3 spans 15 amino acids. CDR1 SNHLY and CDR2 FYNNEI come from the germline V gene. Trimming removed 4 bases from V and 5 bases from J; junction bases left unmatched: 8.

The chain is built from TRBV27 and TRBJ2-7; D possibly corresponds to TRBD1 (6 bases). Between the trimmed V and J ends, which lost 4 bases and 1 base, there was a span of 8 bases. The germline V gene has CDR1 MNHEY and CDR2 SMNVEV (reference sequence). This CDR3 has 13 residues. This CDR3 is CASSWQGSYEQYF. As DNA, the CDR3 is TGTGCCAGCAGTTGGCAGGGGTCCTACGAGCAGTACTTC.

The rearrangement uses TRBV7-9 and TRBJ2-2; 11 bases are a match to TRBD2. This CDR3 contains 14 residues. V lost 6 bases to trimming and J lost 4 bases; unmatched junction nucleotides: 1. Germline V gene sequence: CDR1 SEHNR, CDR2 FQNEAQ (reference sequence). The CDR3 region is CASRTSGTTGELFF. The CDR3 nucleotides read TGTGCCAGCAGGACTAGCGGGACCACCGGGGAGCTGTTTTTT.

The chain has TRBV30 and TRBJ1-5; the match to TRBD1 covers 9 bases. Germline V CDR1 and CDR2: GTSNPN, SVGIG (reference sequence). V gave up 7 bases and J gave up 4 bases; unmatched junction bases: 5. This CDR3 is 13 amino acids long. In nucleotides, the CDR3 is TGTGCCTTAAAGACAGGGGGTAATCAGCCCCAGCATTTT. Amino acid sequence: CALKTGGNQPQHF.

The rearrangement links TRBV6-1 to TRBJ1-5, with D maybe TRBD1 (5 bases). This CDR3 contains 13 residues. Trimming cost V 3 bases and J 4 bases, with 7 bases left between them. Germline CDR1 reads MNHNS; CDR2 reads SASEGT. The CDR3 protein is CASSEDNNQPQHF. The DNA of the CDR3 is TGTGCCAGCAGTGAGGACAATAATCAGCCCCAGCATTTT.

The gene calls are TRBV19 and TRBJ1-1, with 9 bases identical to TRBD1. Trimming cost V 5 bases and J 7 bases; bases outside gene matches: 8. The CDR3 has 14 residues. Germline CDR1 LNHDA, CDR2 SQIVND (reference sequence). CDR3 protein: CASSSPGQGHEAFF. In DNA, the CDR3 is TGTGCCAGTAGTTCCCCGGGACAGGGTCATGAAGCTTTCTTT.

The J gene is TRBJ2-5, the V gene TRBV19; D is unresolved. CDR3 length: 12 residues. Germline V gene sequence: CDR1 LNHDA, CDR2 SQIVND (reference sequence). The germline V and J ends were trimmed by 4 bases and 5 bases, with 8 bases remaining between them. The CDR3: CASSSEIETQYF. Here the CDR3 DNA reads TGTGCCAGTAGTAGTGAGATCGAGACCCAGTACTTC.

V is TRBV6-1 and J is TRBJ2-7; D might be TRBD2 (6 bases). The CDR3 consists of 15 residues. Germline loops: CDR1 MNHNS, CDR2 SASEGT. V lost 8 bases and J lost 5, with 22 bases in between. The CDR3 is CASALRGKLRDEQYF. CDR3 sequence (DNA): TGTGCCAGCGCACTACGGGGGAAACTGCGCGACGAGCAGTACTTC.

This chain connects TRBV4-1 to TRBJ2-5, with TRBD2 matching 9 bases. This CDR3 spans 15 amino acids. With V trimmed by 0 bases and J by 4 bases, 3 bases remained unmatched. The germline CDR1 and CDR2 sequences are MGHRA and YSYEKL. CDR3 sequence (DNA): TGCGCCAGCAGCCAAGAGGAGCGGGAGGTAGAGACCCAGTACTTC. Protein product: CASSQEEREVETQYF.

The V and J genes are TRBV19 and TRBJ2-3, with D perhaps matching TRBD1 (6 bases). The germline gives CDR1 LNHDA, CDR2 SQIVND (reference sequence). V shed 3 bases and J shed 1 base, with 8 bases lying between them. The CDR3 has 14 residues. The CDR3, as DNA: TGTGCCAGTAGTATCCCAGGGGGCACAGATACGCAGTATTTT. Translating gives CASSIPGGTDTQYF.

The chain carries TRBV11-2 and TRBJ2-3; D is perhaps TRBD2 (5 bases). CDR3 size: 15 residues. Germline V CDR1 and CDR2: SGHAT, FQNNGV. The V gene lost 0 bases and the J gene lost 3 bases, with 10 bases spanning the gap. The CDR3 coding sequence is TGTGCCAGCAGCTTAGATCGTAGAGGGACAGATACGCAGTATTTT. Its translation: CASSLDRRGTDTQYF.